The 21 T cell receptor beta chains below all came from one sample that was sequenced in a study of blood T cell repertoires in COVID-19. The method was immunoSEQ multiplex PCR; TCRdb's version includes in-frame clones alone and lacks a portion of them. This sample has about 140,000 clones, with 75% to 80% found just once. Material: peripheral blood. The receptor set was obtained from a woman in her forties or fifties with active or convalescent COVID-19.

The chain joins TRBV6-2 or TRBV6-3 to TRBJ2-7; 7 nucleotides align to TRBD1. Germline V gene sequence: CDR1 MNHEY, CDR2 SVGEGT. The CDR3 consists of 14 residues. After removal of 2 bases from V and 3 bases from J, the junction contained 4 bases not matched to a gene. The CDR3 is CASSYLGQIYEQYF. The CDR3 DNA is TGTGCCAGCAGTTACCTGGGACAGATCTACGAGCAGTACTTC.

The chain combines TRBV6-2 or TRBV6-3 with TRBJ1-2; no definite D call. The CDR3 runs 13 residues. Germline loops: CDR1 MNHEY, CDR2 SVGEGT. Trimming stripped 6 bases from V and 2 bases from J, with 10 bases between. The CDR3 reads CASSLGENYGYTF. For the CDR3, the DNA is TGTGCCAGCAGCCTCGGGGAGAACTATGGCTACACCTTC.

The J gene is TRBJ2-3, the V gene TRBV19; 8 positions agree with TRBD2. This CDR3 has 14 residues. Germline V lookup: CDR1 LNHDA, CDR2 SQIVND (reference sequence). J lost 0 bases, V lost 10 bases, and 6 bases had no gene match. The CDR3 region has the DNA TGTGCCACCGCGACTAGCGTGAGCACAGATACGCAGTATTTT. Its translation: CATATSVSTDTQYF.

V and J are TRBV5-1 and TRBJ2-2, with D perhaps matching TRBD1 (5 bases). The CDR3 length is 14 residues. Trimming stripped 3 bases from V and 1 base from J, with 7 bases between. Germline loops: CDR1 SGHRS, CDR2 YFSETQ. In nucleotides, the CDR3 is TGCGCCAGCAGCTACCAGGGGAACACCGGGGAGCTGTTTTTT. Its protein product is CASSYQGNTGELFF.

The CDR3, as DNA: TGTGCCTGGGGGCGGTATGGCTACACCTTC. It translates to CAWGRYGYTF. The genes are TRBV30 and TRBJ1-2; D is unclear. The CDR3 sequence is 10 residues long. Germline values: CDR1 GTSNPN, CDR2 SVGIG (reference sequence). V lost 5 bases and J lost 5, with 6 bases in between.

The V gene is TRBV19, the J gene TRBJ1-4; 10 bases match TRBD1. CDR1 and CDR2 from the germline V gene are LNHDA and SQIVND (reference sequence). The CDR3 consists of 16 residues. V shed 4 bases and J 7 bases; nucleotides not matched to a gene: 9. CDR3 coding DNA: TGTGCCAGTAGTAATCCCCGGACAGGGGGTCTTGAAAAACTGTTTTTT. This encodes CASSNPRTGGLEKLFF.

The chain joins TRBV6-4 to TRBJ2-2; TRBD2 matches at 9 bases. The CDR3 length is 17 residues. The V gene's germline CDR1 is MRHNA and CDR2 SNTAGT. The J segment lost 3 bases and the V segment lost 6 bases, leaving 11 bases of the junction unmatched. In nucleotides, the CDR3 is TGTGCCAGCAGCGCTCTGGCGGGGGGGCCGGACACCGGGGAGCTGTTTTTT. Residues: CASSALAGGPDTGELFF.

This clone was picked up a small number of times. The V and J genes are TRBV1 and TRBJ2-2; TRBD2 is the table's D call, not checked against the DNA. TRBV1 is a pseudogene segment. The CDR3 runs to 20 residues. The CDR3 region has the DNA TGCACCAGCAGCCGATTAGTGACCGGGAGGTATACTCCGGACACCGGGGAGCTGTTTTTT. Its translation: CTSSRLVTGRYTPDTGELFF.

This clone appeared a single time. The rearrangement links TRBV6-1 to TRBJ2-5; 9 nucleotides agree with TRBD1. The CDR3 sequence is 15 residues long. The J segment lost 5 bases and the V segment lost 3 bases, leaving 7 bases of the junction unmatched. Germline V lookup: CDR1 MNHNS, CDR2 SASEGT. The CDR3 is CASSEGTGPLETQYF. CDR3 nucleotides: TGTGCCAGCAGTGAGGGGACAGGGCCTCTCGAGACCCAGTACTTC.

The chain has TRBV2 and TRBJ1-6; a weak D match, TRBD1 (5 bases). V lost 3 bases and J 0 bases, leaving 15 bases between the germline ends. Per the germline V gene, CDR1 is SNHLY and CDR2 is FYNNEI. The CDR3 contains 18 residues. CDR3 loop: CASSDAPRASSYNSPLHF. The DNA for the CDR3 is TGTGCCAGCAGTGACGCTCCCAGGGCAAGCTCCTATAATTCACCCCTCCACTTT.

The chain combines TRBV4-3 with TRBJ2-1, with TRBD1 identical over 8 bases. The V and J ends lost 2 bases and 7 bases, in that order; junction bases with no gene match: 16. CDR1 LGHNA and CDR2 YSLEER come from the germline V gene. This CDR3 region has 18 residues. CDR3 sequence reads: CASSQNIPGTGLRNEQFF. In DNA form, the CDR3 reads TGCGCCAGCAGCCAAAATATACCAGGGACAGGCCTGCGAAATGAGCAGTTCTTC.

This chain connects TRBV7-9 to TRBJ2-7, with TRBD2 matching 7 bases. CDR1 is SEHNR and CDR2 is FQNEAQ in the germline V gene (reference sequence). V lost 1 base to trimming and J lost 0 bases; unmatched junction nucleotides: 6. The CDR3 is 16 residues long. The CDR3: CASSLDQAGSSYEQYF. CDR3 in DNA: TGTGCCAGCAGCTTAGATCAAGCGGGGAGCTCCTACGAGCAGTACTTC. The whole variable domain, filled in from reference TRBV7-9 and TRBJ2-7, reads DTGVSQNPRHKITKRGQNVTFRCDPISEHNRLYWYRQTLGQGPEFLTYFQNEAQLEKSRLLSDRFSAERPKGSFSTLEIQRTEQGDSAMYLCASSLDQAGSSYEQYFGPGTRLTVT.

The rearrangement joins TRBV10-3 to TRBJ2-7; D possibly corresponds to TRBD1 (6 bases). Trimming pared 10 bases from V and 3 bases from J, leaving 13 bases between. CDR3 length: 12 residues. The germline V gene has CDR1 ENHRY and CDR2 SYGVKD. The CDR3 DNA sequence: TGTGCCACCGCACGGACAGACTACGAGCAGTACTTC. This gives the protein CATARTDYEQYF.

About this clone: The junction does not match germline at one end; this may be a read error. V is TRBV7-2 and J is TRBJ2-1, with 7 bases matching TRBD2. The CDR3 totals 13 residues. Per the germline V gene, CDR1 is SGHTA and CDR2 is FQGNSA. The chain's CDR3 is CASRLGLVNEQFF. CDR3 nucleotides: TGTGCCAGCAGATTAGGACTAGTCAATGAGCAGTTCTTC.

The rearrangement links TRBV7-2 to TRBJ2-7; 7 bases agree with TRBD2. V was clipped by 5 bases and J by 9 bases; unmatched bases: 7. The CDR3 sequence is 12 residues long. From germline, CDR1 is SGHTA and CDR2 FQGNSA. CDR3 bases: TGTGCCAGCAGCGGGGGGGGTAACGGGCAGTACTTC. As protein: CASSGGGNGQYF.

The rearrangement joins TRBV28 to TRBJ2-3, with a weak D call TRBD1 (7 bases). The CDR3 covers 15 residues. The germline V and J ends were trimmed by 5 bases and 0 bases, with 12 bases remaining between them. Germline CDR1 and CDR2: MDHEN and SYDVKM. CDR3 sequence: CASSAGGMSTDTQYF. CDR3 in DNA: TGTGCCAGCAGTGCAGGGGGGATGAGCACAGATACGCAGTATTTT.

V gene TRBV5-8 combines with J gene TRBJ2-5, with a possible D match to TRBD1 (6 bases). CDR1 is SGHTS, CDR2 YDEGEE, per germline. V gave up 5 bases and J gave up 1 base, with 9 bases separating them. The CDR3 is 13 residues long. This CDR3 reads CASRIRGQETQYF. The CDR3 bases are TGTGCCAGCAGAATCAGGGGCCAAGAGACCCAGTACTTC.

There are a few counts of this clone. CDR3 region: CASSSVTSGGVGTDTQYF. In nucleotides, the CDR3 is TGCGCCAGCAGCTCTGTGACTAGCGGGGGGGTTGGCACAGATACGCAGTATTTT. The J gene is TRBJ2-3, the V gene TRBV5-1, with 14 bases aligning to TRBD2. Per germline, CDR1 SGHRS and CDR2 YFSETQ. V gave up 3 bases and J gave up 1 base; unmatched junction bases: 7. This CDR3 spans 18 amino acids. The entire variable domain, with the rest obtained from reference TRBV5-1 and TRBJ2-3, is as follows: KAGVTQTPRYLIKTRGQQVTLSCSPISGHRSVSWYQQTPGQGLQFLFEYFSETQRNKGNFPGRFSGRQFSNSRSEMNVSTLELGDSALYLCASSSVTSGGVGTDTQYFGPGTRLTVL.

In this sample, this clone turned up many times. The chain couples TRBV2 to TRBJ2-5, with 14 bases fitting TRBD2. CDR1 is SNHLY and CDR2 is FYNNEI in the germline V gene. The V segment lost 1 base and the J segment 4 bases; nucleotides outside the gene matches: 5. This CDR3 has 17 residues. For the CDR3, the DNA is TGTGCCAGCAGTGAAGGGACTAGCGGGAGGAGGATAGAGACCCAGTACTTC. Translation gives CASSEGTSGRRIETQYF.

The V and J genes are TRBV4-2 and TRBJ2-7; TRBD1 agrees at 7 bases. Germline-derived CDR1 and CDR2 are LGHNA and YNFKEQ. The V segment lost 4 bases and the J segment 5 bases; nucleotides outside the gene matches: 11. CDR3 size: 15 residues. CDR3 sequence: CASSPPTGSYHEQYF. The CDR3 nucleotides read TGTGCCAGCAGCCCGCCGACAGGGAGCTATCACGAGCAGTACTTC.

The chain recombines TRBV19 with TRBJ2-3, with D possibly being TRBD1 (6 bases). Per the germline V gene, CDR1 is LNHDA and CDR2 is SQIVND (reference sequence). The CDR3 has 15 residues. Between the trimmed V and J ends, which lost 4 bases and 3 bases, there was a span of 14 bases. The CDR3 region has the DNA TGTGCCAGTAGTAAGGGCAGGGGTACAACAGATACGCAGTATTTT. Amino acid sequence: CASSKGRGTTDTQYF. Drawing the rest from reference TRBV19 and TRBJ2-3, the complete variable domain is DGGITQSPKYLFRKEGQNVTLSCEQNLNHDAMYWYRQDPGQGLRLIYYSQIVNDFQKGDIAEGYSVSREKKESFPLTVTSAQKNPTAFYLCASSKGRGTTDTQYFGPGTRLTVL.